The rows below give T cell receptor beta chains drawn from one sample of a study of T cells after yellow fever vaccination. MiXCR was run by TCRdb on the 5' RACE reads, yielding one entry per CDR3 protein. The data hold a few hundred thousand distinct CDR3 sequences, with less than 20% observed a single time. The sample in question was PBMCs, obtained 15 days after the yellow fever booster vaccination. These receptors were collected from a man younger than 45 who received the YFV17D yellow fever vaccine. The CDR3 runs from the conserved cysteine through the conserved F or W. Each record gives: D gene, J gene, V gene, clone size, CDR3 DNA, CDR3 protein. The D gene is left open where the match is weak. Not all rows give a size; the values are once, few, many and, for expanded clones, a class.

d_call: TRBD2
j_call: TRBJ2-3
v_call: TRBV7-6
clone_size: .
cdr3_nt: TGTGCCAGCAGCTCACGGCGGTTCTTTAGCGGGAACAACACAGATACGCAGTATTTT
cdr3_aa: CASSSRRFFSGNNTDTQYF

d_call: .
j_call: TRBJ2-5
v_call: TRBV28
clone_size: .
cdr3_nt: TGTGCCAGCAGTTGTTGGATGCGGTCTGGAAAAGAGACCCAGTACTTC
cdr3_aa: CASSCWMRSGKETQYF

d_call: .
j_call: TRBJ2-7
v_call: TRBV3-1
clone_size: few
cdr3_nt: TGTGCCAGCAGCCAAGGGGCACTAGCTTACGAGCAGTACTTC
cdr3_aa: CASSQGALAYEQYF

d_call: .
j_call: TRBJ2-1
v_call: TRBV12-3/TRBV12-4
clone_size: .
cdr3_nt: TGTGCCAGCAGTCAGGACAGTGCCTCCTACAATGAGCAGTTCTTC
cdr3_aa: CASSQDSASYNEQFF

d_call: TRBD2
j_call: TRBJ2-1
v_call: TRBV4-2
clone_size: few
cdr3_nt: TGTGCCAGCAGCCAAGGTCCCAGCGGGAGGCATTACAATGAGCAGTTCTTC
cdr3_aa: CASSQGPSGRHYNEQFF

d_call: .
j_call: TRBJ2-6
v_call: TRBV4-3
clone_size: many
cdr3_nt: TGCGCCAGCAGCCAAGATCACCCCGGATCTGGGGCCAACGTCCTGACTTTC
cdr3_aa: CASSQDHPGSGANVLTF

d_call: TRBD2
j_call: TRBJ2-2
v_call: TRBV29-1
clone_size: few
cdr3_nt: TGCAGCGGCAGGGGAACTAGCGGAAACACCGGGGAGCTGTTTTTT
cdr3_aa: CSGRGTSGNTGELFF

d_call: TRBD1
j_call: TRBJ2-4
v_call: TRBV6-5
clone_size: .
cdr3_nt: TGTGCCAGCAGTTCCGGGACAGGGGGCAAAAACATTCAGTACTTC
cdr3_aa: CASSSGTGGKNIQYF

d_call: TRBD2
j_call: TRBJ2-7
v_call: TRBV27
clone_size: few
cdr3_nt: TGTGCCACCCGTTTCACGGGAGGGCCGATCGAGCAGTACTTC
cdr3_aa: CATRFTGGPIEQYF

d_call: .
j_call: TRBJ1-5
v_call: TRBV7-8
clone_size: few
cdr3_nt: TGTGCCAGCAGCTTAGGGGGACGGATGGTAGTCGGCAATCAGCCCCAGCATTTT
cdr3_aa: CASSLGGRMVVGNQPQHF

d_call: TRBD1
j_call: TRBJ2-7
v_call: TRBV10-3
clone_size: .
cdr3_nt: TGTGCCATCAGTACCTCGACAGGGGGCAGCTACGAGCAGTACTTC
cdr3_aa: CAISTSTGGSYEQYF

d_call: .
j_call: TRBJ2-1
v_call: TRBV12-3/TRBV12-4
clone_size: .
cdr3_nt: TGTGCCAGCAGTTTATCATCCAGTAACCGAAATGAGCAGTTCTTC
cdr3_aa: CASSLSSSNRNEQFF

d_call: .
j_call: TRBJ1-1
v_call: TRBV11-2
clone_size: few
cdr3_nt: TGTGCCAGCAGCTTTGGAATCATGAACACTGAAGCTTTCTTT
cdr3_aa: CASSFGIMNTEAFF

d_call: TRBD2
j_call: TRBJ2-5
v_call: TRBV10-2
clone_size: .
cdr3_nt: TGCGCCCTCGCCGGGACTAGCAGAGAGACCCAGTACTTC
cdr3_aa: CALAGTSRETQYF

d_call: TRBD1
j_call: TRBJ1-2
v_call: TRBV5-1
clone_size: few
cdr3_nt: TGCGCCAGCAGCGGAGGGACAGGGAGCTTAGTCTATGGCTACACCTTC
cdr3_aa: CASSGGTGSLVYGYTF